Reported below is one T cell receptor (beta chain). In the original processing: Estimation of nucleated cell counts relied on the amplification of reference gene primers. Repertoires were generated with immunoSEQ multiplex PCR, while TCRdb's copy carries only in-frame clones and drops some. The D gene and trimming were derived from the DNA, and the V and J assignments and clone size from that table. The table has 190,000 or so clones, 70% to 90% seen once. The V segment lost 7 bases and the J segment 3 bases; nucleotides outside the gene matches: 6. Germline loops: CDR1 SGHRS, CDR2 YFSETQ. This CDR3 is 14 amino acids long. The entry originates in a study of blood T cell repertoires in COVID-19.

The sequenced sample consisted of PBMCs or T cells enriched from blood (not recorded which). The chain is built from TRBV5-1 and TRBJ2-7; 11 bases fit TRBD1. The source of this sequence is a young woman who had been exposed to COVID-19. CDR3 region: CASSGQGGVYEQYF. The CDR3 DNA sequence: TGCGCCAGCTCGGGACAGGGGGGCGTCTACGAGCAGTACTTC.